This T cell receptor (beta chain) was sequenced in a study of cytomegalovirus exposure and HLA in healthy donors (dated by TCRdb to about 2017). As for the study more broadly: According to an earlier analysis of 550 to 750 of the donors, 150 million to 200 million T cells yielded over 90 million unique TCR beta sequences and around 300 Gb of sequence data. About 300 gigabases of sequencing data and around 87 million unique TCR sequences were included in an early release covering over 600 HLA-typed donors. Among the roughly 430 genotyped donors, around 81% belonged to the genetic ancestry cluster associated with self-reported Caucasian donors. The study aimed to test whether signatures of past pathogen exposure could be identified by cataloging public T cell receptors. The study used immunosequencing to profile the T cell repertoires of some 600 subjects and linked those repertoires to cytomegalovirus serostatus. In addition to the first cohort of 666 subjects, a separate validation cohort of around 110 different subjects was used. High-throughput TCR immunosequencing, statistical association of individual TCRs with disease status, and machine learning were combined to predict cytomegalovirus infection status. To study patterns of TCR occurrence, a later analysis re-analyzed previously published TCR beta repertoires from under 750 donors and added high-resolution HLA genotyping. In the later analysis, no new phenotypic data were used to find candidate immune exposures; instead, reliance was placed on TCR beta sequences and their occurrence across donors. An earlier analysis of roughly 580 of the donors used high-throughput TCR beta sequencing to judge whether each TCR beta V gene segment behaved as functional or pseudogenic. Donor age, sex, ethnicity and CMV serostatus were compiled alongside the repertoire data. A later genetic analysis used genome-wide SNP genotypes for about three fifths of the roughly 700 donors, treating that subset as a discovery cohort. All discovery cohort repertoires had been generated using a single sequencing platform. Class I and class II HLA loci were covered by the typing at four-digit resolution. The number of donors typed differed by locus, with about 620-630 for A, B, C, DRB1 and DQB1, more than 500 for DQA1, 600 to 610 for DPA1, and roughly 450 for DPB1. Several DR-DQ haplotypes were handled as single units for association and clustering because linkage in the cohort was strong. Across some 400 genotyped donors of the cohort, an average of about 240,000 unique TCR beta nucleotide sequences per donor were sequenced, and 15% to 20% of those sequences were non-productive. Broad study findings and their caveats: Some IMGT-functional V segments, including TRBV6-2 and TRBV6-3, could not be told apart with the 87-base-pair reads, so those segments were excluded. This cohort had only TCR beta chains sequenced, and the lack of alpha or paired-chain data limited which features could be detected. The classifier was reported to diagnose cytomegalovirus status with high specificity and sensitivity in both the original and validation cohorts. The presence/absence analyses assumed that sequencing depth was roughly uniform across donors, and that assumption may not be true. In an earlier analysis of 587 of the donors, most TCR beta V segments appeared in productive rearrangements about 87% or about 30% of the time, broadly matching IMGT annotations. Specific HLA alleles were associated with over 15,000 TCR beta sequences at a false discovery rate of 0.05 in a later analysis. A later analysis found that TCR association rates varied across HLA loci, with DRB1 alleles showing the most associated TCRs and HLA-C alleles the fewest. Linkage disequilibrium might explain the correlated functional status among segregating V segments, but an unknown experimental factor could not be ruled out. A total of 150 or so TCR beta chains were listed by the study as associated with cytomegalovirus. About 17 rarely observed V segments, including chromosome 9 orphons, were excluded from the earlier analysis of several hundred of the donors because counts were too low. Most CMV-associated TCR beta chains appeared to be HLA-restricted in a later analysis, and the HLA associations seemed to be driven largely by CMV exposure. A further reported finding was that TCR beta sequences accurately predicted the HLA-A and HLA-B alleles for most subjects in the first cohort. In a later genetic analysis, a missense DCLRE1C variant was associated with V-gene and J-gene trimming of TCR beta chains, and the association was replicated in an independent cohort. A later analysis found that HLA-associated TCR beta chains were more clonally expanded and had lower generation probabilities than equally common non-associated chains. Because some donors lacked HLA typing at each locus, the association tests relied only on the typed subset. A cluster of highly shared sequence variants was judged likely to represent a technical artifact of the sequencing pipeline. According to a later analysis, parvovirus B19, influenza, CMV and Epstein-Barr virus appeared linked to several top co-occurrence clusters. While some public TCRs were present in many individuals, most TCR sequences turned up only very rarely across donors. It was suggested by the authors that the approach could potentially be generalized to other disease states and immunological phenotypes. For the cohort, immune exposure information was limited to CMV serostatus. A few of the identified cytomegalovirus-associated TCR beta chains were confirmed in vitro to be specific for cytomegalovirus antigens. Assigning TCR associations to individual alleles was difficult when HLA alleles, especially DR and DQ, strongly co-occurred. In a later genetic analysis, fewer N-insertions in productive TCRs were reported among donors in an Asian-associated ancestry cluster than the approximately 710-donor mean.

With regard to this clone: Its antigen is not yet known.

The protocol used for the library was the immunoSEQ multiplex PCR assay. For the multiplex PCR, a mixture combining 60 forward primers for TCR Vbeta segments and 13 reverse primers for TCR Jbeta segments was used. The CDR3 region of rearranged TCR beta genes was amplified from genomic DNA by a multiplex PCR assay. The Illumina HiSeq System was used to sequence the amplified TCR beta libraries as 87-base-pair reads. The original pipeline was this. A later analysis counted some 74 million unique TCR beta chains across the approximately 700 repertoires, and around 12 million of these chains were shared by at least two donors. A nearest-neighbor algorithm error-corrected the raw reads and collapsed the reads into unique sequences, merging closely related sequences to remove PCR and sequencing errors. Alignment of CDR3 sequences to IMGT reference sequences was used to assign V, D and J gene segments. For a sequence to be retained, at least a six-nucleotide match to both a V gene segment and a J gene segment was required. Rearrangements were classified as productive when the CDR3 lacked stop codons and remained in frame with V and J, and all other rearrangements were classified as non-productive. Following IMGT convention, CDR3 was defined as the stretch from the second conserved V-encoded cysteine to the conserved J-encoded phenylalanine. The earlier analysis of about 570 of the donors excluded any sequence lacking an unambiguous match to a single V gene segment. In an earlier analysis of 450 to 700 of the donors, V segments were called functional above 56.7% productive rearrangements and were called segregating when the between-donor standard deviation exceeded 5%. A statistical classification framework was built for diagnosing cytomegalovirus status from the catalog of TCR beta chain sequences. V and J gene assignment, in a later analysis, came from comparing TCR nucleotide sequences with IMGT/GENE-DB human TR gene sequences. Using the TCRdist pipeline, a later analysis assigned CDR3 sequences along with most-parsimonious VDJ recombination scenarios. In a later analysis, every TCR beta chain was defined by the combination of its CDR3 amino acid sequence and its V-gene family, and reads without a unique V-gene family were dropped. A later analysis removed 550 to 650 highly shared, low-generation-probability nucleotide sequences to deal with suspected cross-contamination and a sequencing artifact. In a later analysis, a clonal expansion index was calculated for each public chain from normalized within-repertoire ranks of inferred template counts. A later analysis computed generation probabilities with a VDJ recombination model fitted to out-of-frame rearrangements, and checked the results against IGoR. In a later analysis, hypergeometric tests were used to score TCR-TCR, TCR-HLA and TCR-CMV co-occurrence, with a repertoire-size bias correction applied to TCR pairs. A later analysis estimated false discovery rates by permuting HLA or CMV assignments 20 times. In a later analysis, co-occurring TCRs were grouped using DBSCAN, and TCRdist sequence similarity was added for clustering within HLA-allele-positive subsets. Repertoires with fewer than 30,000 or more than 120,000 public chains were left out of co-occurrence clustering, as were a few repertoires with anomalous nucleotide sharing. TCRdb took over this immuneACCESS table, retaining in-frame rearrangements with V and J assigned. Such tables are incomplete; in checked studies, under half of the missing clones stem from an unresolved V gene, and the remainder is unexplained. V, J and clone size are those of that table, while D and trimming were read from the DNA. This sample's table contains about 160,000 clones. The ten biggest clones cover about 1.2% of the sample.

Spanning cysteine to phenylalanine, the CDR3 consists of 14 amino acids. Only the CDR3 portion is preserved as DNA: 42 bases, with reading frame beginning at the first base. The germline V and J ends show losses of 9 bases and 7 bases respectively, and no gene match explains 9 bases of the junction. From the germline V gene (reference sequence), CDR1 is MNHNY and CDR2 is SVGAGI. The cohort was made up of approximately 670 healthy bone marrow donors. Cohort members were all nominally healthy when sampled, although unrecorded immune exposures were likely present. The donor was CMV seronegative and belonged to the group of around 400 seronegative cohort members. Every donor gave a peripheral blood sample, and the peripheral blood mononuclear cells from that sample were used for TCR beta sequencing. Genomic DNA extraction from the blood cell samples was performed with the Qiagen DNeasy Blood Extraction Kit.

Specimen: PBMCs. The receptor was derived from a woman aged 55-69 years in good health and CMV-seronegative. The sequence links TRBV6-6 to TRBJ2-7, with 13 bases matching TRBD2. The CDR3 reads CASEAGTSGTEQYF. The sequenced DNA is TGTGCCAGTGAGGCCGGGACTAGCGGGACGGAGCAGTACTTC.